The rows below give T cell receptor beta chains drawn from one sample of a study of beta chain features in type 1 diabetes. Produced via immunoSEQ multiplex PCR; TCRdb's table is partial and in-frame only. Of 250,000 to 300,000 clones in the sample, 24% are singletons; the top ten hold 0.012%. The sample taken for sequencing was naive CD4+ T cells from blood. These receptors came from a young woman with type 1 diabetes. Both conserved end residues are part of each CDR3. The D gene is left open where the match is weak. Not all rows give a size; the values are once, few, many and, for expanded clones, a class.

cdr3_nt: TGTGCCAGCAGCGTAGGGCCAGCGGGGCTCACAGATACGCAGTATTTT
cdr3_aa: CASSVGPAGLTDTQYF
d_call: TRBD2
j_call: TRBJ2-3
clone_size: few
v_call: TRBV9

cdr3_nt: TGTGCCAGCAGCGTTTTTACAGGGAGCTCCTACAATGAGCAGTTCTTC
cdr3_aa: CASSVFTGSSYNEQFF
d_call: .
j_call: TRBJ2-1
clone_size: .
v_call: TRBV9

cdr3_nt: TGCAGCGTTGAGGAATCAGGGGCGCAGTATTTT
cdr3_aa: CSVEESGAQYF
d_call: .
j_call: TRBJ2-3
clone_size: .
v_call: TRBV29-1

cdr3_nt: TGCGCCAGCAGCCAAGATAGGGGGCGATACCAAGAGACCCAGTACTTC
cdr3_aa: CASSQDRGRYQETQYF
d_call: TRBD1
j_call: TRBJ2-5
clone_size: few
v_call: TRBV4-1

cdr3_nt: TGTGCCTGGGGACAGACCTACGAGCAGTACTTC
cdr3_aa: CAWGQTYEQYF
d_call: TRBD1
j_call: TRBJ2-7
clone_size: once
v_call: TRBV5-4

cdr3_nt: TGCGCCAGCAGCTTGGATCAGCGGGGGAATGAGCAGTTCTTC
cdr3_aa: CASSLDQRGNEQFF
d_call: TRBD2
j_call: TRBJ2-1
clone_size: few
v_call: TRBV5-1

cdr3_nt: TGTGCCAGCAGCTCCACTGAATCTGGAAACACCATATATTTT
cdr3_aa: CASSSTESGNTIYF
d_call: .
j_call: TRBJ1-3
clone_size: few
v_call: TRBV7-3

cdr3_nt: TGTGCCAGCAGCGCGGGCACTGAAGCTTTCTTT
cdr3_aa: CASSAGTEAFF
d_call: .
j_call: TRBJ1-1
clone_size: .
v_call: TRBV6-6

cdr3_nt: TGTGCCAGCAGCTTAGCAGCAGAGCGGGTGGCCTACGAGCAGTACTTC
cdr3_aa: CASSLAAERVAYEQYF
d_call: .
j_call: TRBJ2-7
clone_size: few
v_call: TRBV7-2

cdr3_nt: TGTGCCAGCAGTTTAGGGAGCCATGGCTACACCTTC
cdr3_aa: CASSLGSHGYTF
d_call: .
j_call: TRBJ1-2
clone_size: .
v_call: TRBV28

cdr3_nt: TGTGCCAGCAGCTTATGGGAGGACACTGAAGCTTTCTTT
cdr3_aa: CASSLWEDTEAFF
d_call: .
j_call: TRBJ1-1
clone_size: .
v_call: TRBV7-9

cdr3_nt: TGTGCCAGCAGTTTGTTCCCTAGCGGGAGGGCCCAAAAGACCTACGAGCAGTACTTC
cdr3_aa: CASSLFPSGRAQKTYEQYF
d_call: TRBD2
j_call: TRBJ2-7
clone_size: few
v_call: TRBV27

cdr3_nt: TGTGCCAGCAGCGAATCATCCAGGGTTTTGATTCGCTATGGCTACACCTTC
cdr3_aa: CASSESSRVLIRYGYTF
d_call: .
j_call: TRBJ1-2
clone_size: few
v_call: TRBV9

cdr3_nt: TGTGCCAGCAGTGAAAGCCGACAGGCAAACATTCAGTACTTC
cdr3_aa: CASSESRQANIQYF
d_call: .
j_call: TRBJ2-4
clone_size: few
v_call: TRBV2

cdr3_nt: TGTGCCAGCAGCTTAGGTCAGCGGAGTAAACCAGATACGCAGTATTTT
cdr3_aa: CASSLGQRSKPDTQYF
d_call: .
j_call: TRBJ2-3
clone_size: few
v_call: TRBV7-9

cdr3_nt: TGTGCCAGCAGCTTGAGCCGGGACAGCGGGTACAATGAGCAGTTCTTC
cdr3_aa: CASSLSRDSGYNEQFF
d_call: .
j_call: TRBJ2-1
clone_size: .
v_call: TRBV7-2

cdr3_nt: TGCAGCGTTGCTGGGGATGGGAGAGAGACCCAGTACTTC
cdr3_aa: CSVAGDGRETQYF
d_call: .
j_call: TRBJ2-5
clone_size: .
v_call: TRBV29-1

cdr3_nt: TGTGCCAGCAGCGTAGAGACAGGGGGCACTGAAGCTTTCTTT
cdr3_aa: CASSVETGGTEAFF
d_call: TRBD1
j_call: TRBJ1-1
clone_size: .
v_call: TRBV9

cdr3_nt: TGTGCCAGCAGGAAGAGCTCTGGGGCCAACGTCCTGACTTTC
cdr3_aa: CASRKSSGANVLTF
d_call: .
j_call: TRBJ2-6
clone_size: .
v_call: TRBV7-3

cdr3_nt: TGTGCCAGCTCACCACGTAACCAAGAGACCCAGTACTTC
cdr3_aa: CASSPRNQETQYF
d_call: .
j_call: TRBJ2-5
clone_size: .
v_call: TRBV18

cdr3_nt: TGCAGCGTTGAAATTCCAGGGGGCGTGCAGTACTTC
cdr3_aa: CSVEIPGGVQYF
d_call: TRBD1
j_call: TRBJ2-7
clone_size: .
v_call: TRBV29-1

cdr3_nt: TGCGCCAGGAGACAGGAGTACAATGAGCAGTTCTTC
cdr3_aa: CARRQEYNEQFF
d_call: .
j_call: TRBJ2-1
clone_size: .
v_call: TRBV23-1

cdr3_nt: TGTGCCAGCAGCTTAGGAACAGGGAACTATGGCTACACCTTC
cdr3_aa: CASSLGTGNYGYTF
d_call: .
j_call: TRBJ1-2
clone_size: .
v_call: TRBV7-3

cdr3_nt: TGTGCCACCAGCAGGGGAGGGCTAGCGGGCCCCCTCTCCTACAATGAGCAGTTCTTC
cdr3_aa: CATSRGGLAGPLSYNEQFF
d_call: TRBD2
j_call: TRBJ2-1
clone_size: .
v_call: TRBV15

cdr3_nt: TGTGCCAGCAGCTCCCCGGACAGCTCCTACGAGCAGTACTTC
cdr3_aa: CASSSPDSSYEQYF
d_call: .
j_call: TRBJ2-7
clone_size: .
v_call: TRBV5-4

cdr3_nt: TGTGCCAGCAGTTTAACGGCTAGCTCCTACAATGAGCAGTTCTTC
cdr3_aa: CASSLTASSYNEQFF
d_call: .
j_call: TRBJ2-1
clone_size: .
v_call: TRBV28

cdr3_nt: TGTGCCACCAGCAGAGAGGTTCAGGGGACAAACATTCAGTACTTC
cdr3_aa: CATSREVQGTNIQYF
d_call: .
j_call: TRBJ2-4
clone_size: .
v_call: TRBV15

cdr3_nt: TGTGCCAGCAGCTTACCGGGACAGGGGGCATCTGGGGCCAACGTCCTGACTTTC
cdr3_aa: CASSLPGQGASGANVLTF
d_call: TRBD1
j_call: TRBJ2-6
clone_size: .
v_call: TRBV5-4

cdr3_nt: TGTGCCTGGAGTGTAGTGGGCCCCTACAATGAGCAGTTCTTC
cdr3_aa: CAWSVVGPYNEQFF
d_call: .
j_call: TRBJ2-1
clone_size: few
v_call: TRBV30

cdr3_nt: TGCAGCGTCACTAGCGGGGCAAACACCGGGGAGCTGTTTTTT
cdr3_aa: CSVTSGANTGELFF
d_call: TRBD2
j_call: TRBJ2-2
clone_size: .
v_call: TRBV29-1

cdr3_nt: TGTGCCAGCAGCACCCCAAGAGCGGATCTGACTAAAGCTTTCTTT
cdr3_aa: CASSTPRADLTKAFF
d_call: .
j_call: TRBJ1-1
clone_size: .
v_call: TRBV7-9

cdr3_nt: TGTGCCACCAGCAGACTAGCGGGCACCTACAATGAGCAGTTCTTC
cdr3_aa: CATSRLAGTYNEQFF
d_call: TRBD2
j_call: TRBJ2-1
clone_size: .
v_call: TRBV15

cdr3_nt: TGTGCCAGCAGCTTAACTAGCGACCCATGGAATGAGCAGTTCTTC
cdr3_aa: CASSLTSDPWNEQFF
d_call: .
j_call: TRBJ2-1
clone_size: few
v_call: TRBV7-3

cdr3_nt: TGTGCCAGCTCCCCTCGGCTAGCGGGCTGGGATACGCAGTATTTT
cdr3_aa: CASSPRLAGWDTQYF
d_call: TRBD2
j_call: TRBJ2-3
clone_size: .
v_call: TRBV18

cdr3_nt: TGTGCCAGCAGCGAAACAGCGGGAACCTCCTACAATGAGCAGTTCTTC
cdr3_aa: CASSETAGTSYNEQFF
d_call: TRBD2
j_call: TRBJ2-1
clone_size: .
v_call: TRBV9

cdr3_nt: TGTGCCAGCCGACAGGGAGTCGACTCTGGGGCCAACGTCCTGACTTTC
cdr3_aa: CASRQGVDSGANVLTF
d_call: TRBD1
j_call: TRBJ2-6
clone_size: few
v_call: TRBV4-2

cdr3_nt: TGCGCCAGCAGCCAAGTGTCTTCAGTTACTGGAGCCTACGAGCAGTACTTC
cdr3_aa: CASSQVSSVTGAYEQYF
d_call: .
j_call: TRBJ2-7
clone_size: few
v_call: TRBV4-1

cdr3_nt: TGTGCCAGCAGCTTCGGTCACCAACAGGGCCATGAGCAGTTCTTC
cdr3_aa: CASSFGHQQGHEQFF
d_call: .
j_call: TRBJ2-1
clone_size: .
v_call: TRBV11-2

cdr3_nt: TGCGCCAGCAGCCGAGCCGGGGGAGGTGATGAAAAACTGTTTTTT
cdr3_aa: CASSRAGGGDEKLFF
d_call: .
j_call: TRBJ1-4
clone_size: .
v_call: TRBV4-1

cdr3_nt: TGCAGCGTTGCCCTAGCAAATGAGCAGTTCTTC
cdr3_aa: CSVALANEQFF
d_call: .
j_call: TRBJ2-1
clone_size: few
v_call: TRBV29-1

cdr3_nt: TGCGCCAGCAGCCAGGGACTAGCGGGACCAGAGACCCAGTACTTC
cdr3_aa: CASSQGLAGPETQYF
d_call: TRBD2
j_call: TRBJ2-5
clone_size: .
v_call: TRBV4-1

cdr3_nt: TGTGCCAGCGGGTCTCGGCTAGCGAACACAGATACGCAGTATTTT
cdr3_aa: CASGSRLANTDTQYF
d_call: .
j_call: TRBJ2-3
clone_size: few
v_call: TRBV6-5

cdr3_nt: TGTGCCAGCAGCGTTCAGTCCGGGTCCTATGGCTACACCTTC
cdr3_aa: CASSVQSGSYGYTF
d_call: .
j_call: TRBJ1-2
clone_size: .
v_call: TRBV9

cdr3_nt: TGCAGCGTTGTACAGGGGGCAACCTACAATGAGCAGTTCTTC
cdr3_aa: CSVVQGATYNEQFF
d_call: TRBD1
j_call: TRBJ2-1
clone_size: few
v_call: TRBV29-1

cdr3_nt: TGTGCCAGCAGCTTAGGGCAGGGGCAAGAGACCCAGTACTTC
cdr3_aa: CASSLGQGQETQYF
d_call: .
j_call: TRBJ2-5
clone_size: few
v_call: TRBV13

cdr3_nt: TGTGCCAGCTCGTTCGCCGGGACAGGGGTCGACGAGCAGTACTTC
cdr3_aa: CASSFAGTGVDEQYF
d_call: TRBD1
j_call: TRBJ2-7
clone_size: .
v_call: TRBV18

cdr3_nt: TGTGCCAGCAGCCGACTAGCGGGAGGTGGATACGAGCAGTACTTC
cdr3_aa: CASSRLAGGGYEQYF
d_call: TRBD2
j_call: TRBJ2-7
clone_size: .
v_call: TRBV9

cdr3_nt: TGTGCCAGCAGCTTAGCCCCCAGGGGGAACCAAGAGACCCAGTACTTC
cdr3_aa: CASSLAPRGNQETQYF
d_call: TRBD1
j_call: TRBJ2-5
clone_size: .
v_call: TRBV7-2

cdr3_nt: TGCGCCAGCAGCTTGTTTTCCCAGTCGAACACTGAAGCTTTCTTT
cdr3_aa: CASSLFSQSNTEAFF
d_call: .
j_call: TRBJ1-1
clone_size: .
v_call: TRBV5-1

cdr3_nt: TGTGCCACCAGCATGGTTCGGACTGAAGCTTTCTTT
cdr3_aa: CATSMVRTEAFF
d_call: .
j_call: TRBJ1-1
clone_size: .
v_call: TRBV15

cdr3_nt: TGTGCCAGCAGTTTCTTGTCCGGGAACATTCAGTACTTC
cdr3_aa: CASSFLSGNIQYF
d_call: .
j_call: TRBJ2-4
clone_size: .
v_call: TRBV28

cdr3_nt: TGTGCCAGCAGGACTGACTCCAACACCGGGGAGCTGTTTTTT
cdr3_aa: CASRTDSNTGELFF
d_call: .
j_call: TRBJ2-2
clone_size: .
v_call: TRBV6-5

cdr3_nt: TGTGCCAGCAGCTTAGAAGCAAGCGAGCAGTACTTC
cdr3_aa: CASSLEASEQYF
d_call: .
j_call: TRBJ2-7
clone_size: few
v_call: TRBV7-9

cdr3_nt: TGTGCCAGCAGTCCCGGGGTTAGCACCGGGGAGCTGTTTTTT
cdr3_aa: CASSPGVSTGELFF
d_call: .
j_call: TRBJ2-2
clone_size: .
v_call: TRBV7-3

cdr3_nt: TGTGCCTGGACACGAGGTTTTGGCAATCAGCCCCAGCATTTT
cdr3_aa: CAWTRGFGNQPQHF
d_call: .
j_call: TRBJ1-5
clone_size: few
v_call: TRBV30

cdr3_nt: TGCGCCAGCAGGGGCCAGGAAGTAAGAGTGGATGGCTACACCTTC
cdr3_aa: CASRGQEVRVDGYTF
d_call: .
j_call: TRBJ1-2
clone_size: .
v_call: TRBV5-1

cdr3_nt: TGTGCTAGCAGCCCGACTACTAGCGGCCAAGAGACCCAGTACTTC
cdr3_aa: CASSPTTSGQETQYF
d_call: TRBD2
j_call: TRBJ2-5
clone_size: .
v_call: TRBV7-7

cdr3_nt: TGTGCCAGCAGCGTAGAGGCAGGGGGTTTCACTGAAGCTTTCTTT
cdr3_aa: CASSVEAGGFTEAFF
d_call: TRBD1
j_call: TRBJ1-1
clone_size: .
v_call: TRBV9

cdr3_nt: TGTGCCAGCAGCGAGAGCGCCCTGGGGGCTAGCGGGTTCCAAGAGACCCAGTACTTC
cdr3_aa: CASSESALGASGFQETQYF
d_call: TRBD2
j_call: TRBJ2-5
clone_size: .
v_call: TRBV9

cdr3_nt: TGTGCCACCGCCCAGGGGGCCAAAAACATTCAGTACTTC
cdr3_aa: CATAQGAKNIQYF
d_call: .
j_call: TRBJ2-4
clone_size: .
v_call: TRBV15